This T cell receptor beta chain came from a study of blood T cells in healthy people across ages. Findings and limits, study-wide: There was no known CMV status for donors, so expanded clonotype changes were possibly confounded.

There are a few counts of this clonotype. The antigen is undetermined. The use of a sample-barcoded 5' primer and a J-beta primer mix characterized a second PCR of roughly 7 to 12 cycles. Each CDR3 protein is one row after TCRdb ran MiXCR on the 5' RACE reads. The sample includes some 1.7 million distinct CDR3 sequences, roughly 27% seen only once; the top ten take 7.7%. CDR1 is SGHRS and CDR2 is YFSETQ in the germline V gene. V lost 3 bases and J lost 2, with 14 bases in between. The CDR3 has 15 amino acids. The sequence was collected from a woman younger than 45 in good health. Sequenced material: blood. The chain recombines TRBV5-1 with TRBJ2-5; D is unclear. For the CDR3, the DNA is TGCGCCAGCAGCTCCCCGTCGGACGGTCAAGAGACCCAGTACTTC. Encoded protein: CASSSPSDGQETQYF.